The TCR beta chain under discussion was sequenced for a study of blood T cells in healthy people across ages. General study results and limits: Naive CD4+ cells and diversity were both higher in long-lived donors than in aged donors. Without sorted subsets, naive and antigen-experienced compartments could not be conclusively compared.

This CDR3 has 14 amino acids. Germline V CDR1 and CDR2: SGHTA, FQGNSA. Losses at the gene ends were 1 base for V and 7 bases for J; bases not matched to a gene: 3. Combining a sample-barcoded 5' primer with a J-beta primer mix, a second PCR ran for roughly 7 to 11 cycles. Researchers report that a template-switch adaptor with 12 random nucleotides tagged each cDNA molecule. Every sample returned 2.5 million or more CDR3-containing paired-end reads. TCRdb re-analysed the 5' RACE reads in MiXCR, keeping a single row per CDR3 protein. The data contain around 1,500,000 distinct CDR3 sequences, 28% of them seen just once; the ten biggest clones take up around 7.7%. This clonotype was seen at least ten times. Its antigen is currently unknown.

The sequenced sample consisted of blood. This sequence originates from a woman aged 25-40 years in good health. The chain carries TRBV7-2 and TRBJ2-1; 8 bases are a match to TRBD2. The CDR3 bases are TGTGCCAGCAGCTTAGGGGGGACTAGGAATGAGCAGTTCTTC. Translated: CASSLGGTRNEQFF.